The T cell receptor (beta chain) under discussion was sequenced for a study of cytomegalovirus exposure and HLA in healthy donors (dated by TCRdb to about 2017). With respect to the entire study: In an earlier analysis of approximately 500 of the donors, roughly 300 Gb of sequence data and about 110 million unique TCR beta sequences from roughly 180 million T cells were reported. An early release that covered roughly 600 HLA-typed donors contained approximately 300 gigabases of sequencing data and roughly 84 million unique TCR sequences. Of the 350 to 450 genotyped donors, 81% fell in the genetic ancestry cluster associated with self-reported Caucasian donors. The study aimed to test whether signatures of past pathogen exposure could be identified by cataloging public T cell receptors. Using immunosequencing, the study profiled T cell repertoires from fewer than 850 subjects and related those repertoires to cytomegalovirus serostatus. In addition to the first cohort of roughly 700 subjects, a separate validation cohort of approximately 130 different subjects was used. To predict cytomegalovirus infection status, the study combined high-throughput TCR immunosequencing, statistical association of individual TCRs with disease status, and machine learning. A later analysis re-examined previously published TCR beta repertoires from just over 650 donors and added high-resolution HLA genotyping to investigate patterns of TCR occurrence. The later analysis used no new phenotypic data to find candidate immune exposures, relying instead on TCR beta sequences and their occurrence across donors. An earlier analysis of 587 of the donors applied high-throughput TCR beta sequencing to assess whether each TCR beta V gene segment acted as functional or pseudogenic. Donor age, sex, ethnicity and CMV serostatus were compiled alongside the repertoire data. A later genetic analysis used genome-wide SNP genotypes for about 65% of the roughly 670 donors, treating that subset as a discovery cohort. Every repertoire in the discovery cohort had been generated on one and the same sequencing platform. Class I and class II HLA loci were covered by the typing at four-digit resolution. Typing coverage varied by locus: roughly 629-640 donors for A, B, C, DRB1 and DQB1; under 550 for DQA1; some 610 for DPA1; 400 to 480 for DPB1. About five DR-DQ haplotypes were handled as single units for association and clustering because linkage in the cohort was strong. Among about 400 genotyped donors of the cohort, an average of around 250,000 unique TCR beta nucleotide sequences was sequenced per donor, of which about 20% were non-productive.

The library was obtained by the immunoSEQ multiplex PCR assay. The multiplex PCR relied on a mix of 60 forward primers for TCR Vbeta segments and 13 reverse primers for TCR Jbeta segments. The CDR3 region of rearranged TCR beta genes was amplified from genomic DNA by a multiplex PCR assay. Amplified TCR beta libraries were sequenced as 87-base-pair reads on the Illumina HiSeq System. From the authors' description of their analysis: Across the roughly 700 repertoires, a later analysis counted 60 million to 90 million unique TCR beta chains, about 10 million of which were shared by at least two donors. Raw reads were error-corrected and collapsed into unique sequences by a nearest-neighbor algorithm in which closely related sequences were merged to remove PCR and sequencing errors. Alignment of CDR3 sequences to IMGT reference sequences was used to assign V, D and J gene segments. Each retained sequence needed at least a six-nucleotide match to both a V gene segment and a J gene segment. A rearrangement counted as productive if the CDR3 had no stop codons and remained in frame with V and J, and every other rearrangement counted as non-productive. CDR3 was defined by IMGT convention, running from the second conserved V-encoded cysteine to the conserved J-encoded phenylalanine. The earlier analysis of some 600 of the donors excluded sequences that lacked an unambiguous match to a single V gene segment. An earlier analysis of several hundred of the donors called V segments functional above 56.7% productive rearrangements and segregating when the between-donor standard deviation exceeded 5%. To diagnose cytomegalovirus status from the catalog of TCR beta chain sequences, a statistical classification framework was built. In a later analysis, TCR nucleotide sequences were compared against IMGT/GENE-DB human TR gene sequences so that V and J genes could be assigned. Using the TCRdist pipeline, a later analysis assigned CDR3 sequences along with most-parsimonious VDJ recombination scenarios. A later analysis defined each TCR beta chain by its CDR3 amino acid sequence plus V-gene family, and excluded reads lacking a unique V-gene family. As a way to deal with suspected cross-contamination and a sequencing artifact, a later analysis dropped approximately 590 nucleotide sequences that were highly shared and had low generation probability. A later analysis calculated a clonal expansion index for each public chain from normalized within-repertoire ranks of inferred template counts. In a later analysis, generation probabilities were computed with a VDJ recombination model fitted to out-of-frame rearrangements, and the resulting probabilities were checked against IGoR. In a later analysis, hypergeometric tests were used to score TCR-TCR, TCR-HLA and TCR-CMV co-occurrence, with a repertoire-size bias correction applied to TCR pairs. False discovery rates were estimated in a later analysis by permuting HLA or CMV assignments 20 times. In a later analysis, co-occurring TCRs were grouped with DBSCAN, and TCRdist sequence similarity was added when clustering was performed within HLA-allele-positive subsets. Repertoires with fewer than 30,000 or more than 120,000 public chains were left out of co-occurrence clustering, as were about five repertoires with anomalous nucleotide sharing. This is the immuneACCESS table as TCRdb keeps it, with only in-frame sequences that have V and J called. A part of the clones is gone; compared with another copy, unresolved V genes explain less than half, and the rest is unexplained. V, J and clone size reflect that table, while D and trimming were determined from the DNA. In this sample the table shows over 200,000 clones, roughly 82% of which occur a single time. Of the sample, 5% to 6% falls within the top ten clones.

Overall results and qualifications from the work: A later analysis found that TCR association rates varied across HLA loci, with DRB1 alleles showing the most associated TCRs and HLA-C alleles the fewest. A later analysis associated 15,000 or so TCR beta sequences with specific HLA alleles at a false discovery rate of 0.05. In vitro tests confirmed that a few of the cytomegalovirus-associated TCR beta chains recognize cytomegalovirus antigens. The study listed over 150 TCR beta chains as associated with cytomegalovirus. A further reported finding was that TCR beta sequences accurately predicted the HLA-A and HLA-B alleles for most subjects in the first cohort. The cohort was sequenced for TCR beta chains only, and without alpha or paired-chain data the features that could be detected were limited. The classifier was reported to diagnose cytomegalovirus status with high specificity and sensitivity in both the original cohort and the validation cohort. In an earlier analysis of 587 of the donors, most TCR beta V segments appeared in productive rearrangements about 87% or about 30% of the time, broadly matching IMGT annotations. Because the 87-base-pair reads could not distinguish some IMGT-functional V segments, including TRBV6-2 and TRBV6-3, those segments were excluded. A later analysis found that HLA-associated TCR beta chains were more clonally expanded and had lower generation probabilities than equally common non-associated chains. A later analysis found that most CMV-associated TCR beta chains appeared HLA-restricted, with HLA associations seemingly driven largely by CMV exposure. Because HLA typing was missing for some donors at each locus, association tests included only the typed subset. A group of highly shared sequence variants was considered likely to be a technical artifact of the sequencing pipeline. The authors suggested that the approach could potentially be extended to other disease states and immunological phenotypes. A later genetic analysis associated a missense DCLRE1C variant with V-gene and J-gene trimming of TCR beta chains, and an independent cohort replicated the association. CMV serostatus was the only immune exposure information available for the cohort. Across donors, most TCR sequences were observed very rarely, whereas some public TCRs were present in many individuals. Linkage disequilibrium might explain the correlated functional status among segregating V segments, but an unknown experimental factor could not be ruled out. Assigning TCR associations to individual alleles was difficult when HLA alleles, especially DR and DQ, strongly co-occurred. A later analysis reported that several top co-occurrence clusters appeared linked to parvovirus B19, influenza, CMV and Epstein-Barr virus. The earlier analysis of about 600 of the donors excluded some 15 rarely observed V segments, including chromosome 9 orphons, because counts were too low. Presence/absence analyses assumed roughly uniform sequencing depth across donors, an assumption that may not hold. Compared with the 666-donor mean, donors in an Asian-associated ancestry cluster had fewer N-insertions in productive TCRs, according to a later genetic analysis.

About this clone: Its antigen specificity is not known. Per-base qualities were not stored, and no clone one base away is much larger.

The cohort comprised fewer than 750 healthy bone marrow donors. Cohort members were all nominally healthy when sampled, although unrecorded immune exposures were likely present. The donor was CMV seropositive and belonged to the group of about 290 seropositive cohort members. A peripheral blood sample was collected from each donor, and TCR beta sequencing was performed on peripheral blood mononuclear cells. The Qiagen DNeasy Blood Extraction Kit was used to extract genomic DNA from the blood cell samples. The CDR3 has 15 amino acids, counting the end cysteine and phenylalanine. Of the read, only the CDR3 DNA is kept; its 45 bases are in frame from base 1. Taken from the germline V gene (reference sequence), the CDR1 and CDR2 loops are SEHNR and FQNEAQ. The V and J ends are trimmed by 6 bases and 4 bases, leaving 18 bases between them.

Sequenced: PBMCs. In this chain, TRBV7-9 is recombined with TRBJ1-1; the D gene is perhaps TRBD1, on 5 matching bases. The sequence came from a woman between 35 and 50 years old in good health and CMV-seropositive. The nucleotides are TGTGCCAGCAGGGATAGGGGAGGGTCTTCCACTGAAGCTTTCTTT. The encoded protein is CASRDRGGSSTEAFF.